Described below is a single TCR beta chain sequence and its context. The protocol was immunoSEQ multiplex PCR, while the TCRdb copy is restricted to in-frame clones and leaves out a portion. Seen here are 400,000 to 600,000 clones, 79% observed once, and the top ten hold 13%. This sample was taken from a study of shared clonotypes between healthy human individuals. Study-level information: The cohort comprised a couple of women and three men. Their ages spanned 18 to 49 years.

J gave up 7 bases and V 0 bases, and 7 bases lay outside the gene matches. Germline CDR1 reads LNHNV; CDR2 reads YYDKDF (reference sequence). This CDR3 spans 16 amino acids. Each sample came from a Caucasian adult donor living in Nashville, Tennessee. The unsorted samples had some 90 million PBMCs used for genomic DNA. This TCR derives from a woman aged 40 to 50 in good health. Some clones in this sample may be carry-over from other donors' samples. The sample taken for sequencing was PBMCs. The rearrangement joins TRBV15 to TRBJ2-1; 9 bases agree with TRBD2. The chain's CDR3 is CATSRDFAGGLNEQFF. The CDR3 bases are TGTGCCACCAGCAGAGATTTTGCGGGAGGGCTGAATGAGCAGTTCTTC. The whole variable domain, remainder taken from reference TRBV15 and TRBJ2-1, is DAMVIQNPRYQVTQFGKPVTLSCSQTLNHNVMYWYQQKSSQAPKLLFHYYDKDFNNEADTPDNFQSRRPNTSFCFLDIRSPGLGDTAMYLCATSRDFAGGLNEQFFGPGTRLTVL.